Sequencing of this TCR beta chain was carried out in a study of T-cell reconstitution after alpha-beta-depleted transplantation in children. Researchers prepared the TCRbeta library using unique molecular identifiers, the study reports. TCRdb processed the PCR reads anew with MiXCR; each CDR3 protein has one entry. The sample contains roughly 350,000 distinct CDR3 sequences, about 9.4% of which appear only once. The CDR3 runs 17 residues. V dropped 0 bases and J dropped 7 bases, with 22 bases sitting between them. The germline V gene has CDR1 DFQATT and CDR2 SNEGSKA (reference sequence). V gene TRBV20-1 combines with J gene TRBJ2-1; D is perhaps TRBD1 (6 bases). The TCR comes from a human donor who donated a stem cell graft to a child with acute lymphoblastic leukemia. Material: PBMCs from the stem cell graft donor, obtained from the stem cell graft. CDR3 sequence (DNA): TGCAGTGCTAGAGAGCCGAGGGGGACATCGGATGAGAATGAGCAGTTCTTC. It codes for CSAREPRGTSDENEQFF.